This is a list of T cell receptor beta chains from one sample in a study of shared clonotypes between healthy human individuals. Generated by immunoSEQ multiplex PCR, the TCRdb table keeps only in-frame clones and is missing some. The table lists almost 700,000 clones, just over 90% of them singletons, with 24% in the top ten. The sequencing input was naive CD8+ T cells sorted from blood. The receptor set was obtained from a man between 25 and 39 years old in good health. The CDR3 runs from the conserved cysteine through the conserved F or W. D genes are given only for firm matches. Clone size appears in some rows only: once, few, many, or a class for an expanded clone.

v_call	clone_size	d_call	j_call	cdr3_nt	cdr3_aa
TRBV29-1	once	NA	TRBJ2-2	TGCAGCGTTGGATGGGGAGACGGGGAGCTGTTTTTT	CSVGWGDGELFF
TRBV5-6	NA	NA	TRBJ2-7	TGTGCCAGCAGCTTACCCCAGGGGACGTACTCCTACGAGCAGTACTTC	CASSLPQGTYSYEQYF
TRBV7-9	NA	NA	TRBJ1-4	TGTGCCAGCAGCTGGAGGACTAATGAAAAACTGTTTTTT	CASSWRTNEKLFF
TRBV6-6	NA	NA	TRBJ2-3	TGTGCCAGCAGCCCTGGACTGCCAACAGATACGCAGTATTTT	CASSPGLPTDTQYF
TRBV5-4	NA	NA	TRBJ2-7	TGTGCCAGCAGCCTCCACGAGGGTTCTCCGGCGCTACAGGGCGAGCAGTACTTC	CASSLHEGSPALQGEQYF
TRBV27	NA	TRBD2	TRBJ2-7	TGTGCCAGCAGTACCGGGACTAGCGGGATAGAATACGAGCAGTACTTC	CASSTGTSGIEYEQYF
TRBV11-2	NA	NA	TRBJ1-1	TGTGCCAGCAGCTTAATTCGGGGGGCAATGGACACTGAAGCTTTCTTT	CASSLIRGAMDTEAFF
TRBV5-1	NA	TRBD1	TRBJ2-2	TGCGCCAGCAGCTTATCCGGGACAGGGGACACCGGGGAGCTGTTTTTT	CASSLSGTGDTGELFF
TRBV5-1	NA	TRBD2	TRBJ2-3	TGCGCCACAAAGACTAGCCAAGATACGCAGTATTTT	CATKTSQDTQYF
TRBV7-9	once	NA	TRBJ2-3	TGTGCCAGCACCAAAACAGGGGGAGGGAACACAGATACGCAGTATTTT	CASTKTGGGNTDTQYF
TRBV15	NA	TRBD1	TRBJ1-4	TGTGCCACCAGTAGGGGAGTGGCAGGGGGCGCATCTGAAAAACTGTTTTTT	CATSRGVAGGASEKLFF
TRBV11-2	NA	TRBD2	TRBJ2-1	TGTGCCAGCAGCTTAGGGACTAGCGGGAGATTGTCCTACAATGAGCAGTTCTTC	CASSLGTSGRLSYNEQFF
TRBV7-2	few	NA	TRBJ1-2	TGTGCCAGCAGCCCTCGGACAGATGGCTACACCTTC	CASSPRTDGYTF
TRBV7-9	NA	NA	TRBJ2-5	TGTGCCAGCAGCTTACTCAAAGGGGGGGAAGAGACCCAGTACTTC	CASSLLKGGEETQYF
TRBV13	NA	NA	TRBJ1-4	TGTGCCAGCAGCTTATGGAGCAGTGAAAAACTGTTTTTT	CASSLWSSEKLFF
TRBV7-9	NA	TRBD2	TRBJ2-1	TGTGCCAGCAGCCCGCCCATAGCGGGACTGGTTGACGATGAGCAGTTCTTC	CASSPPIAGLVDDEQFF
TRBV10-3	NA	TRBD1	TRBJ2-7	TGTGCCATCAGTGAAACCGGGACAGGGATGAACTACGAGCAGTACTTC	CAISETGTGMNYEQYF
TRBV6-1	NA	NA	TRBJ2-7	TGTGCCAGCAGTGGTGGTTACGAGCAGTACTTC	CASSGGYEQYF
TRBV28	NA	TRBD2	TRBJ2-1	TGTGCCAGCAGTACACGAGAACTTACTAGCGGGACCTCCTCCTACAATGAGCAGTTCTTC	CASSTRELTSGTSSYNEQFF
TRBV29-1	once	NA	TRBJ2-3	TGCAGCGTTGAACCGAGGACGGGCACGGATACGCAGTATTTT	CSVEPRTGTDTQYF
TRBV7-9	NA	TRBD2	TRBJ2-3	TGTGCCAGCACAGGACTAGCGGGAGGTGGGCAGTATTTT	CASTGLAGGGQYF
TRBV7-2	NA	NA	TRBJ2-7	TGTGCCAGCAGCTCCAGTTCAGGGGAGGGTTCCTACGAGCAGTACTTC	CASSSSSGEGSYEQYF
TRBV29-1	NA	NA	TRBJ2-7	TGCAGCGCGTACTCGGAATCCTACGAGCAGTACTTC	CSAYSESYEQYF
TRBV7-6	NA	NA	TRBJ2-7	TGTGCCAGCAGCCCGCAGGTACAGCTCTCTTATACCTCCTACGAGCAGTACTTC	CASSPQVQLSYTSYEQYF
TRBV7-9	NA	TRBD1	TRBJ2-5	TGTGCCAGTACCGGGACAGGGGGAGTGGGCCAAGAGACCCAGTACTTC	CASTGTGGVGQETQYF